The clone carrying this T cell receptor beta chain was seen a handful of times. The antigen is unknown. This sample is part of a study of blood T cells in healthy people across ages. The CDR3 length is 18 residues. The germline V and J ends were trimmed by 1 base and 0 bases, with 19 bases remaining between them. Study-level points and caveats: Measured against age, TCR beta diversity per million T cells decreased in a roughly linear manner. Unsorted PBMCs prevented conclusive naive versus antigen-experienced comparison.

It was with a sample-barcoded 5' primer and a J-beta primer mix that a second PCR of roughly 7 to 12 cycles was run. Paired-end reads containing CDR3 totaled no fewer than 3 million for each sample. Using its own MiXCR run on the 5' RACE reads, TCRdb lists one record per CDR3 protein. The sample shows fewer than 1.5 million distinct CDR3 sequences, about 43% of them seen only once. V usage is TRBV12-3 or TRBV12-4 and J usage is TRBJ2-7; D uncertain. Sequencing input: blood. This TCR was sampled from a woman under 30 in good health. The CDR3 protein is CASSLEGSHLPISYEQYF. In nucleotides, the CDR3 is TGTGCCAGCAGTTTAGAGGGTTCCCATCTACCTATCTCCTACGAGCAGTACTTC.